This T cell receptor (beta chain) appears in the sequencing data of a study of T-cell memory formation after mild COVID-19. For the study at large: Among the donors, TCR clusters were largely specific to each donor. Study-wide results and caveats: Contracting clones, day 15 to 85, had balanced CD4/CD8, and later expanders favored CD4+.

The germline V and J ends were trimmed by 6 bases and 10 bases, with 13 bases remaining between them. Germline CDR1 and CDR2: MNHEY and SVGEGT. This CDR3 contains 12 residues. About this clonotype: Its target is unknown.

Constant-segment-primed 5'RACE gave TCR alpha and TCR beta cDNA libraries with sample barcodes and UMIs. Each CDR3 protein gets one entry after TCRdb re-called the 5' RACE reads with MiXCR. The sample records approximately 150,000 distinct CDR3 sequences, 10% to 15% being singletons. The sample taken for sequencing was PBMCs or a T cell subset sorted from them (not recorded which). The chain joins TRBV6-2 or TRBV6-3 to TRBJ1-5; D gene ambiguous. This clonotype was sampled from a man aged 18 to 30 who had mild COVID-19 (a few samples of this study predate the infection). Cell type and time point are not known. The CDR3 DNA reads as TGTGCCAGCAGGGATCCTCGTAGCCCCCAGCATTTT. Translating it yields CASRDPRSPQHF.